The 25 T cell receptor beta chains below come from one sample, sequenced in a study of blood T cells in healthy people across ages. Primed by a sample-barcoded 5' primer and a J-beta primer mix, a second PCR proceeded for 7 to 11 cycles. In TCRdb, the 5' RACE reads were re-called with MiXCR into one record per CDR3 protein. The table has 550,000 to 800,000 distinct CDR3 sequences, roughly 30% seen once. Sequencing was performed on blood. Every receptor here comes from a woman aged 80 or older in good health.

The V call is TRBV25-1, the J call TRBJ1-1, with a weak D call TRBD1 (5 bases). CDR3 length: 13 amino acids. The germline gives CDR1 MGHDK, CDR2 SYGVNS. V gave up 6 bases and J gave up 1 base, with 9 bases separating them. The CDR3 sequence: CASRGPGNTEAFF. The CDR3 nucleotides are TGTGCCAGCAGGGGGCCGGGGAACACTGAAGCTTTCTTT.

This clonotype appeared many times. The gene calls are TRBV20-1 and TRBJ2-3; 11 positions match TRBD2. This CDR3 region has 16 residues. In germline, CDR1 is DFQATT, CDR2 SNEGSKA (reference sequence). Trimming removed 5 bases from V and 6 bases from J; junction bases left unmatched: 13. The CDR3 sequence is CSAPAASGGLGDTQYF. The CDR3 bases are TGCAGTGCTCCAGCGGCTAGCGGGGGGTTGGGGGATACGCAGTATTTT.

This chain uses TRBV2 with TRBJ2-5; perhaps TRBD1 as D (5 bases). V gave up 7 bases and J gave up 5 bases, with 20 bases separating them. The CDR3 length is 15 residues. Germline CDR1 is SNHLY and CDR2 is FYNNEI. The CDR3: CASTRQGAPMETQYF. CDR3 DNA: TGTGCCAGCACCAGACAAGGGGCACCCATGGAGACCCAGTACTTC.

This clonotype was seen repeatedly, ten times or more. This chain joins TRBV5-1 and TRBJ2-6; tentatively, D is TRBD2 (6 bases). V lost 0 bases to trimming and J lost 4 bases, with 11 bases between them. Germline loops: CDR1 SGHRS, CDR2 YFSETQ. There are 16 residues in the CDR3. The CDR3 DNA reads as TGCGCCAGCAGCTTGGCGGGGAGGATGGGGGCCAACGTCCTGACTTTC. This sequence encodes CASSLAGRMGANVLTF.

The rearrangement uses TRBV18 and TRBJ1-2; 8 bases match TRBD1. Germline CDR1 KGHSH, CDR2 LQKENI. After removal of 3 bases from V and 4 bases from J, the junction contained 7 bases not matched to a gene. This CDR3 has 15 residues. CDR3 DNA: TGTGCCAGCTCACCCCTCAGGGGGCTTGGCTATGGCTACACCTTC. Protein product: CASSPLRGLGYGYTF. Complete variable domain (other parts from reference TRBV18 and TRBJ1-2): NAGVMQNPRHLVRRRGQEARLRCSPMKGHSHVYWYRQLPEEGLKFMVYLQKENIIDESGMPKERFSAEFPKEGPSILRIQQVVRGDSAAYFCASSPLRGLGYGYTFGSGTRLTVV.

The rearrangement uses TRBV7-9 and TRBJ2-1; TRBD2 agrees at 7 bases. The CDR3 consists of 15 residues. After removal of 5 bases from V and 2 bases from J, the junction contained 6 bases not matched to a gene. Germline V lookup: CDR1 SEHNR, CDR2 FQNEAQ (reference sequence). The CDR3 sequence: CASSTGLGAYNEQFF. Written as DNA, the CDR3 is TGTGCCAGCAGCACCGGACTAGGAGCCTACAATGAGCAGTTCTTC.

In this sample, this clonotype turned up many times. The rearrangement uses TRBV9 and TRBJ1-1, with unresolved D. Trimming shortened V by 0 bases and J by 0 bases, and 9 bases separated the two germline ends. The CDR3 totals 15 residues. Germline lookup yields CDR1 SGDLS and CDR2 YYNGEE. The CDR3 spells CASSVDSGMNTEAFF. The CDR3 nucleotides are TGTGCCAGCAGCGTAGATTCAGGAATGAACACTGAAGCTTTCTTT. Full variable domain (rest looked up from reference TRBV9 and TRBJ1-1): DSGVTQTPKHLITATGQRVTLRCSPRSGDLSVYWYQQSLDQGLQFLIQYYNGEERAKGNILERFSAQQFPDLHSELNLSSLELGDSALYFCASSVDSGMNTEAFFGQGTRLTVV.

This clonotype was counted many times. The chain carries TRBV6-1 and TRBJ2-3; a weak D match, TRBD2 (5 bases). Germline-derived CDR1 and CDR2 are MNHNS and SASEGT. CDR3 length: 16 residues. Between the trimmed V and J ends, which lost 4 bases and 0 bases, there was a span of 14 bases. CDR3 sequence (DNA): TGTGCCAGCAGTGCCCGTCTGGCGGGTAGCACAGATACGCAGTATTTT. The encoded protein is CASSARLAGSTDTQYF.

This clonotype showed up just a few times. This rearrangement joins TRBV7-2 to TRBJ1-1; D is possibly TRBD1 (6 bases). This CDR3 region has 17 residues. Germline CDR1 and CDR2: SGHTA and FQGNSA. V was pared by 3 bases and J by 6 bases, with 23 bases between. The CDR3 DNA follows: TGTGCCAGCAGCTTTAGCTCGCAGGGGCGCGATGTCGCTGAAGCTTTCTTT. Residues: CASSFSSQGRDVAEAFF.

This sequence joins TRBV7-9 and TRBJ2-1; D is unresolved. V dropped 1 base and J dropped 5 bases, with 9 bases sitting between them. Germline V CDR1 and CDR2: SEHNR, FQNEAQ (reference sequence). The CDR3 spans 14 residues. The CDR3 loop reads CASSLDMGNNEQFF. The CDR3 DNA follows: TGTGCCAGCAGCTTAGACATGGGGAACAATGAGCAGTTCTTC.

This clonotype was counted at least ten times. With a much larger clone just one base away, this may be a read error. The chain uses TRBV7-8 and TRBJ2-1; 8 bases align to TRBD1. Gene TRBJ2-7 matches the end of the DNA better, so the J call may be wrong. CDR3 length: 18 amino acids. Germline V gives CDR1 SGHVS, CDR2 FQNEAQ. CDR3 region: CASRFGTGHSLSYNEQYF. The CDR3 DNA is TGTGCCAGTCGCTTCGGGACAGGCCACTCTCTTTCCTACAATGAGCAGTACTTC.

Details on this clonotype: A read error may explain this, as a much larger clone is one base away. The chain combines TRBV4-2 with TRBJ2-7; 10 bases are shared with TRBD1. The end of the DNA aligns better with TRBJ2-1, so the J call may be wrong. CDR3 length equals 19 residues. Germline CDR1 is LGHNA and CDR2 is YNFKEQ. The CDR3 reads CASSQDLGQGGLTSYEQFF. The CDR3 coding sequence is TGTGCCAGCAGCCAAGATCTCGGACAGGGGGGTCTAACCTCCTACGAGCAGTTCTTC.

This chain joins TRBV7-9 and TRBJ2-3; D possibly uses TRBD1 or TRBD2 (6 bases each). The CDR3 has 17 amino acids. Germline loops: CDR1 SEHNR, CDR2 FQNEAQ (reference sequence). V gave up 0 bases and J gave up 6 bases, with 19 bases separating them. The CDR3 here is CASSLATQGRGVDTQYF. The CDR3 nucleotides are TGTGCCAGCAGCTTAGCGACTCAGGGGCGGGGAGTGGATACGCAGTATTTT.

With regard to this clonotype: A much larger clonotype is one base distant, so this may be a read error. The CDR3 loop reads CSTRGRLETQYF. In DNA, the CDR3 is TGCAGTACCAGGGGGCGTTTGGAGACCCAGTACTTC. The chain couples TRBV20-1 to TRBJ2-7; TRBD1 aligns across 8 bases. The J call is in doubt because the DNA end fits TRBJ2-5 better. The CDR3 covers 12 residues. CDR1 is DFQATT and CDR2 is SNEGSKA in the germline V gene (reference sequence).

This clonotype was seen repeatedly, ten times or more. The chain joins TRBV6-1 to TRBJ2-5; D not certain. V was clipped by 5 bases and J by 5 bases, with 18 bases between them. CDR1 is MNHNS and CDR2 is SASEGT in the germline V gene. The CDR3 is 15 amino acids. CDR3 nucleotides: TGTGCCAGCAGTCGAACCGGGCTATTTGGGGAGACCCAGTACTTC. This gives the protein CASSRTGLFGETQYF.

The table lists this clonotype with many counts. V gene TRBV9 combines with J gene TRBJ1-4; D ambiguous. This CDR3 region has 16 residues. V shed 0 bases and J shed 6 bases, with 15 bases lying between them. CDR1 and CDR2 from the germline V gene are SGDLS and YYNGEE. DNA for the CDR3: TGTGCCAGCAGCGTAGAGCCTGGGCGGCGGGATGAAAAACTGTTTTTT. Protein: CASSVEPGRRDEKLFF.

The chain joins TRBV3-1 to TRBJ1-6; D gene uncertain. Germline CDR1 LGHDT, CDR2 YNNKEL (reference sequence). Trimming took 2 bases from V and 2 from J, leaving 10 bases between them. The CDR3 spans 16 residues. This CDR3 is CASSQSPRTYNSPLHF. Written as DNA, the CDR3 is TGTGCCAGCAGCCAATCCCCCAGGACCTATAATTCACCCCTCCACTTT.

This clonotype was detected only a few times. J is TRBJ2-2 and V is TRBV7-2; 8 positions match TRBD1. Losses at the gene ends were 5 bases for V and 7 bases for J; bases not matched to a gene: 9. Germline V gene sequence: CDR1 SGHTA, CDR2 FQGNSA. The CDR3 is 15 residues long. CDR3 in amino acids: CASSQGQGTVGELFF. The CDR3 DNA is TGTGCCAGCAGCCAAGGACAGGGTACTGTCGGGGAGCTGTTTTTT. The complete variable domain, with remaining parts taken from reference TRBV7-2 and TRBJ2-2, reads GAGVSQSPSNKVTEKGKDVELRCDPISGHTALYWYRQSLGQGLEFLIYFQGNSAPDKSGLPSDRFSAERTGGSVSTLTIQRTQQEDSAVYLCASSQGQGTVGELFFGEGSRLTVL.

This clonotype was seen ten or more times. The chain links TRBV7-2 to TRBJ1-6, with 9 bases identical to TRBD1. CDR3 length: 16 residues. With 4 bases clipped from V and 9 bases from J, the junction kept 10 bases outside the gene matches. The germline CDR1 and CDR2 sequences are SGHTA and FQGNSA. DNA of the CDR3: TGTGCCAGCAGCTCAACCATTGGACAGGGGCGTTCACCCCTCCACTTT. This gives the protein CASSSTIGQGRSPLHF.

This clonotype was recorded at least ten times. This chain uses TRBV7-6 with TRBJ1-1; the D is unclear. CDR3 length: 13 residues. V was trimmed by 5 bases and J by 5 bases, leaving 12 bases between them. The V gene's germline CDR1 is SGHVS and CDR2 FNYEAQ. CDR3 DNA sequence: TGTGCCAGCAGCCAATATGGGGAAACTGAAGCTTTCTTT. Translating gives CASSQYGETEAFF.

This clonotype rates as medium-sized. This chain connects TRBV29-1 to TRBJ2-3; D gene ambiguous. The CDR3 has 14 residues. Trimming shortened V by 4 bases and J by 0 bases, and 11 bases separated the two germline ends. The germline CDR1 and CDR2 sequences are SQVTM and ANQGSEA. CDR3 DNA sequence: TGCAGCGTTGCCACAGTCTCTAGCACAGATACGCAGTATTTT. It yields the protein CSVATVSSTDTQYF.

This clonotype was found a few times. The chain recombines TRBV28 with TRBJ1-6; D gene unclear. The germline V gene encodes CDR1 MDHEN and CDR2 SYDVKM. Trimming removed 5 bases at V and 2 bases at J, with 7 bases between. This CDR3 contains 14 residues. Written as DNA, the CDR3 is TGTGCCAGCAGTCCCCGAGCCTATAATTCACCCCTCCACTTT. It is translated as CASSPRAYNSPLHF.

This clonotype showed up many times. The rearrangement joins TRBV28 to TRBJ2-5; possible D gene TRBD2, 5 bases. Trimming cost V 4 bases and J 10 bases, with 16 bases left between them. Germline V lookup: CDR1 MDHEN, CDR2 SYDVKM. The CDR3 runs 13 residues. The CDR3 loop reads CASSSGPTIDQYF. DNA of the CDR3: TGTGCCAGCAGTTCGGGCCCGACTATTGACCAGTACTTC.

The V and J genes are TRBV20-1 and TRBJ2-7; D is perhaps TRBD1 (5 bases). Trimming stripped 6 bases from V and 2 bases from J, with 14 bases between. There are 13 residues in the CDR3. Germline V gene lookup returns CDR1 DFQATT and CDR2 SNEGSKA (reference sequence). CDR3 region: CSALPGKTYEQYF. CDR3 DNA: TGCAGTGCATTACCAGGGAAGACCTACGAGCAGTACTTC.

This clonotype was seen many times. The V gene is TRBV7-9, the J gene TRBJ2-5, with TRBD2 identical over 7 bases. CDR3 length: 16 residues. The germline V gene encodes CDR1 SEHNR and CDR2 FQNEAQ (reference sequence). The junction had 11 bases not matched to a gene; V was cut back by 5 bases and J by 2 bases. DNA for the CDR3: TGTGCCAGCAGCACCAGATCAGCGGGGCTACAAGAGACCCAGTACTTC. This codes for CASSTRSAGLQETQYF.